This T cell receptor (beta chain) was found in a study of T-cell reconstitution after alpha-beta-depleted transplantation in children. Germline V gene sequence: CDR1 LNHDA, CDR2 SQIVND (reference sequence). CDR3 length: 15 amino acids. Concerning this clonotype: The antigen remains unidentified. A much more abundant neighbour one base away suggests this may be a read error.

General observations from the study: A year had passed since transplant, and T-cell counts and diversity by then came mostly from newly produced T cells. Surviving recipient cells, namely T cells and thymic progenitors, were the source of high day-60 TCRbeta diversity in some patients. Expanded graft clones numbering several hundred reportedly gave rise to alpha-beta T cells about two months after transplant.

The TCRbeta library incorporated unique molecular identifiers. In TCRdb, the PCR reads were re-called with MiXCR into one record per CDR3 protein. The table includes about 460,000 distinct CDR3 sequences, 8% to 11% detected once. J is TRBJ1-5 and V is TRBV19, with D possibly matching TRBD1 (6 bases). The receptor comes from a child younger than 10 with inherited bone marrow failure, due to receive a stem cell transplant. Sequenced here: PBMCs, sampled before TCRalphabeta/CD19-depleted stem cell transplant. DNA for the CDR3: TGTGCCAGTAGATCAGGACAGCTTAGCAATCAGCCCCAGCCTTTT. This sequence encodes CASRSGQLSNQPQPF. Combining the CDR3 with reference TRBV19 and TRBJ1-5 gives the whole variable domain DGGITQSPKYLFRKEGQNVTLSCEQNLNHDAMYWYRQDPGQGLRLIYYSQIVNDFQKGDIAEGYSVSREKKESFPLTVTSAQKNPTAFYLCASRSGQLSNQPQPFGDGTRLSIL.